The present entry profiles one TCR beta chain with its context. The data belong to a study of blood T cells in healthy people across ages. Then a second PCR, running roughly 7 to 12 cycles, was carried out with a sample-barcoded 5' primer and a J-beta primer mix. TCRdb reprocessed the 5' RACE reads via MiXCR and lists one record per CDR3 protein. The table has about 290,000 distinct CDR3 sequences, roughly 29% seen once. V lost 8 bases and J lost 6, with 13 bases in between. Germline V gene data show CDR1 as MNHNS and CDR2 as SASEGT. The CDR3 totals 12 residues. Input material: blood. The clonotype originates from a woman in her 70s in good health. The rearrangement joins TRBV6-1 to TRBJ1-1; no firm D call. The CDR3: CASGIKIAEAFF. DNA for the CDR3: TGTGCCAGCGGTATAAAAATCGCTGAAGCTTTCTTT.